This entry is about one TCR beta chain. Its antigen is unknown. TCRdb keeps only in-frame clones here, not all; method: immunoSEQ multiplex PCR. The table shows approximately 60,000 clones, with 70% to 90% occurring only once. This CDR3 has 13 amino acids. Trimming pared 7 bases from V and 4 bases from J, leaving 8 bases between. The V gene's germline CDR1 is WSHSY and CDR2 SAAADI. Time point meaning: week 23, last vaccination. Every single dose of the vaccine, 300 ug of mutant IDH1 20-mer peptide, came with topical imiquimod. This specimen belongs to a study of a mutant IDH1 vaccine in newly diagnosed glioma. Study information: Treated patients, around 60% male and roughly 40% female, averaged 40.4 years of age. Findings and caveats of the study: Evidence of vaccine-induced immune responses was documented in nearly 95% of patients.

The rearrangement joins TRBV10-2 to TRBJ1-6; a possible D gene is TRBD1 (5 bases). The sample here was PBMCs, taken from a glioma patient whose treatment included an IDH1 peptide vaccine. This TCR came from a man younger than 40 with glioma. As DNA, the CDR3 is TGCGCCAGCACCCCAGGGTATAATTCACCCCTCCACTTT. As protein: CASTPGYNSPLHF.